This entry concerns a single T cell receptor beta chain. Its antigen is undetermined. Only in-frame clones appear in the TCRdb table, and some are missing; sequencing was by immunoSEQ multiplex PCR. The repertoire holds 55,000 to 80,000 clones, with around four fifths as singletons. These data belong to a study of radiotherapy plus CTLA-4 blockade in lung cancer. Study overall: An objective response was seen in 18% of patients, and disease control in just over 30%. Study-wide findings and caveats: Radiotherapy plus ipilimumab was followed by expansion in blood of tumor-derived TCR clones. The best prediction of response reportedly came from early blood T cell clone dynamics, with interferon-beta.

Chemo-refractory metastatic non-small-cell lung cancer patients received focal radiation with ipilimumab CTLA-4 blockade. Germline CDR1 reads MGHDK; CDR2 reads SYGVNS. Trimming removed 7 bases at V and 7 bases at J, with 23 bases between. The CDR3 is 16 residues long. This material consisted of peripheral blood, taken from a patient treated with radiotherapy plus ipilimumab. The rearrangement uses TRBV25-1 and TRBJ2-1; maybe TRBD1 (6 bases). This receptor was taken from a human donor with non-small cell lung cancer who had a complete response to radiotherapy plus ipilimumab. The CDR3 DNA reads as TGTGCCAGCACCAAAGGGCTCAACAGGGATGGTAATGAGCAGTTCTTC. It codes for CASTKGLNRDGNEQFF.